Listed here is a single TCR beta chain. From germline, CDR1 is SGHRS and CDR2 YFSETQ. The CDR3 covers 15 residues. Trimming removed 0 bases from V and 2 bases from J, with 11 bases in between. The data originate from a study of blood T cells in healthy people across ages. Primers used in a second PCR of roughly 7 to 12 cycles were a sample-barcoded 5' primer and a J-beta primer mix. Each CDR3 protein gets one entry after TCRdb re-called the 5' RACE reads with MiXCR. The sample shows 600,000 or so distinct CDR3 sequences, around 48% of them seen only once. The V call is TRBV5-1, the J call TRBJ2-5; the D is unclear. This TCR was sampled from a man aged 80 or over in good health. The sequencing input was blood. CDR3 sequence reads: CASSLVSSAQETQYF. Here the CDR3 DNA reads TGCGCCAGCAGCTTGGTATCCAGCGCGCAAGAGACCCAGTACTTC.